Each of the 2 T cell receptor beta chains below was sequenced from the same sample in a study of blood T cell repertoires in COVID-19. TCRdb's table, derived via immunoSEQ multiplex PCR, lists solely in-frame clones and lacks some. Of 250,000 or so clones in the sample, 88% were seen once. Material: peripheral blood. All receptors derive from a woman aged 55-70 years with acute or convalescent COVID-19.

This clone was seen only a few times. The chain carries TRBV3-1 (or the pseudogene TRBV3-2) and TRBJ2-7, with 9 nucleotides matching TRBD1. There are 15 residues in the CDR3. With V trimmed by 7 bases and J by 5 bases, 12 bases remained unmatched. CDR1 is LGHDT, CDR2 YNNKEL, per germline (reference sequence). CDR3 nucleotide sequence: TGTGCCAGCAACTCCGGGACAGGGACCACCCACGAGCAGTACTTC. Protein sequence: CASNSGTGTTHEQYF.

This clone has a single count. The same CDR3 arises from other DNA sequences in this sample as well. V is TRBV30 and J is TRBJ1-4, with 8 bases that match TRBD1. The V and J ends lost 0 bases and 7 bases, in that order; junction bases with no gene match: 1. This CDR3 is built from 13 residues. CDR1 and CDR2 (germline): GTSNPN, SVGIG (reference sequence). The CDR3 protein is CAWSVQGGEKLFF. CDR3 coding DNA: TGTGCCTGGAGTGTACAGGGGGGTGAAAAACTGTTTTTT. Full variable domain (outside the CDR3, taken from reference TRBV30 and TRBJ1-4): SQTIHQWPATLVQPVGSPLSLECTVEGTSNPNLYWYRQAAGRGLQLLFYSVGIGQISSEVPQNLSASRPQDRQFILSSKKLLLSDSGFYLCAWSVQGGEKLFFGSGTQLSVL.